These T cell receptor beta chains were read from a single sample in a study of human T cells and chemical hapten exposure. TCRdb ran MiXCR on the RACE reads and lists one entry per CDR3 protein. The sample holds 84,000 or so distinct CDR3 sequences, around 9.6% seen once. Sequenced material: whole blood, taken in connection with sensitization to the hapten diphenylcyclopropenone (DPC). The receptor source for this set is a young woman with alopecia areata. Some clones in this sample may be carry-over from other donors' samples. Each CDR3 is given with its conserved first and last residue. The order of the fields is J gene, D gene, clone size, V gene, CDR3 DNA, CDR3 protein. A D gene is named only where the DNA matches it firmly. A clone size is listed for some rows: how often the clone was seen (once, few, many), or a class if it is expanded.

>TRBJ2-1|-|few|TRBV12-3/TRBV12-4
TGTGCCAGCACCGAAGGACAGTACAATGAGCAGTTCTTC
CASTEGQYNEQFF
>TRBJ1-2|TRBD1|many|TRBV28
TGTGCCAGCAGTTCCTCCGGGACAGGCTTTAACTATGGCTACACCTTC
CASSSSGTGFNYGYTF
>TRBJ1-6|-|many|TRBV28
TGTGCCAGCAGGAACCCCCAGGGGTTCCATAATTCACCCCTCCACTTT
CASRNPQGFHNSPLHF
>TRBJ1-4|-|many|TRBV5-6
TGTGCCAGCAGCTTGGGTCAGGGGACCCGAGAAAAACTGTTTTTT
CASSLGQGTREKLFF
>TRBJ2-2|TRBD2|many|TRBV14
TGTGCCAGCAGCCTCCGGACTAGCCCGAACACCGGGGAGCTGTTTTTT
CASSLRTSPNTGELFF
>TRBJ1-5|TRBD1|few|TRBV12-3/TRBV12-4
TGTGCCAGCAGTGGGACAGGGAGGAATCAGCCCCAGCATTTT
CASSGTGRNQPQHF
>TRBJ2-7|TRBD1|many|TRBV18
TGTGCCAGCTCAGTGGGACAGGGACTTTCCTACGAGCAGTACTTC
CASSVGQGLSYEQYF
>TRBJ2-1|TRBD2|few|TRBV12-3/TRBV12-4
TGTGCCAGCCAGCGGGGGGTGGTAGGTGAGCAGTTCTTC
CASQRGVVGEQFF
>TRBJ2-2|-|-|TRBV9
TGTGCCAGCAGCGTAGTTCCCGGGGAGCTGTTTTTT
CASSVVPGELFF
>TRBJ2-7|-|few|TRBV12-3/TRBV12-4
TGTGCCAGCAGTTCCCCGGACAGATCACTCTACGAGCAGTACTTC
CASSSPDRSLYEQYF
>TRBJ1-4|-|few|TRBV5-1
TGCGCCAGCAGCGAAGGGGGAGGGCGTGAAAAACTGTTTTTT
CASSEGGGREKLFF
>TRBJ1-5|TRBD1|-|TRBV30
TGTGCCTGGAGTACAGGACAGGGAGACAATCAGCCCCAGCATTTT
CAWSTGQGDNQPQHF
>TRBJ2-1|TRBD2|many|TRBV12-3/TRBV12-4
TGTGCCAGCAGTTTTGGTCGGACTAGCGGGGATTGGGATGAGCAGTTCTTC
CASSFGRTSGDWDEQFF
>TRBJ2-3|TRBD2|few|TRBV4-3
TGCGCCAGCAGCACGACTAGCGGGGGACAAGATACGCAGTATTTT
CASSTTSGGQDTQYF
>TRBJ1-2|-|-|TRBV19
TGTGCCAGTAGTCGTGACCGACTTAACTATGGCTACACCTTC
CASSRDRLNYGYTF
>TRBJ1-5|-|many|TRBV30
TGTGCCTGGAGATCGTCAGTGGAGCAGCCCCAGCATTTT
CAWRSSVEQPQHF
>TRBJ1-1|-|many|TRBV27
TGTGCCAGCAGTTTTTGGGGCTCCAACACTGAAGCTTTCTTT
CASSFWGSNTEAFF
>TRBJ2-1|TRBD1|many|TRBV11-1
TGTGCCAGCAGCGCTCCGGGACAGGGAGTTAGCAATGAGCAGTTCTTC
CASSAPGQGVSNEQFF
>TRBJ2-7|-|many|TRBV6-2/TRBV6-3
TGTGCCAGCAGTTCACAGGGTATGGACGACGAGCAGTACTTC
CASSSQGMDDEQYF
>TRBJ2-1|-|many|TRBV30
TGTGCCTGGAGCGGTCGGGCGGGAAGAATAAATGAGCAGTTCTTC
CAWSGRAGRINEQFF
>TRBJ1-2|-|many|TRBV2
TGTGCCAGCAGTGATCGGATCGGCTACACCTTC
CASSDRIGYTF
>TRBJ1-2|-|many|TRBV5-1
TGCGCCAGCAGCTTGGCCCCACAGGGTTACTATGGCTACACCTTC
CASSLAPQGYYGYTF
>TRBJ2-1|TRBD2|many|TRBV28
TGTGCCAGCAGCCAGCATGGGAGGGATGAGCAGTTCTTC
CASSQHGRDEQFF
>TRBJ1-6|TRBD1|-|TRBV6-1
TGTGCCAGCAGGCCGGGACAGGGATCATCGTATAATTCACCCCTCCACTTT
CASRPGQGSSYNSPLHF
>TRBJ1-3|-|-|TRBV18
TGTGCCAGCTCACCAGACAGAAGCTCTGGAAACACCATATATTTT
CASSPDRSSGNTIYF
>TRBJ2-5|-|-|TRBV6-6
TGTGCCAGCAGGCACCGGGACACCCGCCAAGAGACCCAGTACTTC
CASRHRDTRQETQYF
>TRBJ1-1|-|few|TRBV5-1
TGCGCCAGCAGAACGCGGGAACTGAACACTGAAGCTTTCTTT
CASRTRELNTEAFF
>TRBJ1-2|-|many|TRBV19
TGTGCCAGTAGTCCCGGGAACTATGGCTACACCTTC
CASSPGNYGYTF
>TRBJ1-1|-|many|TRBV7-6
TGTGCCAGCAGCTTAGGACCAGCTGAGGTTAACACTGAAGCTTTCTTT
CASSLGPAEVNTEAFF
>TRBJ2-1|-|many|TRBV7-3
TGTGCCAGCAGCTCGGTGGGAGGTGAGCAGTTCTTC
CASSSVGGEQFF
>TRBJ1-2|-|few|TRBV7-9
TGTGCCAGCAGTCAAGGGGGTGCTAACTATGGCTACACCTTC
CASSQGGANYGYTF